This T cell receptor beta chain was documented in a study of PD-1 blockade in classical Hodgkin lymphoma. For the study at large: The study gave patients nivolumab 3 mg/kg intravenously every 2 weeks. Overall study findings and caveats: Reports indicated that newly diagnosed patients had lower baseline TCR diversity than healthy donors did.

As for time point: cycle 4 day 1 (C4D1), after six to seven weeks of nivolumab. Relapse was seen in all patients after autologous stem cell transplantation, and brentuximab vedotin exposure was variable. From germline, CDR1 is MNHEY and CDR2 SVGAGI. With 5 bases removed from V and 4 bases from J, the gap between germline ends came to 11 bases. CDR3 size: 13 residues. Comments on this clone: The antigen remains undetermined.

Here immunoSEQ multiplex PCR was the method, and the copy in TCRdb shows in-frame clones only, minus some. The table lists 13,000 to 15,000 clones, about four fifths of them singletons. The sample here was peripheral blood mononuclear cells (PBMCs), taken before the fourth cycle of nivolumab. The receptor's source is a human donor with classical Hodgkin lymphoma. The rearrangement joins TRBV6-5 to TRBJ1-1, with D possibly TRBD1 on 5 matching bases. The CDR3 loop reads CASSPSGPTEAFF. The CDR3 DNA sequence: TGTGCCAGCAGTCCTTCAGGGCCCACTGAAGCTTTCTTT.